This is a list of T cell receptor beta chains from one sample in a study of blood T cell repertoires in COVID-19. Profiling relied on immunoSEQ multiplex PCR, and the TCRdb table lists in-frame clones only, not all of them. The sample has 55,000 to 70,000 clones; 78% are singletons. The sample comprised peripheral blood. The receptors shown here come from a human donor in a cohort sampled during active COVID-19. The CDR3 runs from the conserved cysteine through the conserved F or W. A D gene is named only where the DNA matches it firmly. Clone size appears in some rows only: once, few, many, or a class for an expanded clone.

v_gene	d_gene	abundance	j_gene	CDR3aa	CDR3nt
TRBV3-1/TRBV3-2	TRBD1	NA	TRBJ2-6	CASSQDLGQPSGANVLTF	TGTGCCAGCAGCCAAGATCTGGGACAGCCCTCTGGGGCCAACGTCCTGACTTTC
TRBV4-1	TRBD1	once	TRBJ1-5	CASSPREYRGLHNQPQHF	TGCGCCAGCAGCCCAAGAGAGTACAGGGGACTTCACAATCAGCCCCAGCATTTT
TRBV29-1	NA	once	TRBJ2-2	CSVEKGRRGTGELFF	TGCAGCGTTGAAAAGGGACGGAGGGGCACCGGGGAGCTGTTTTTT
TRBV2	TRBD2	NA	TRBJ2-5	CASSALTSGSMETQYF	TGTGCCAGCAGTGCTTTAACTAGCGGGAGTATGGAGACCCAGTACTTC
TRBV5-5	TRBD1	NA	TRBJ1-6	CASSSRDRGNSPLHF	TGTGCCAGCAGCTCCCGGGACAGGGGGAATTCACCCCTCCACTTT
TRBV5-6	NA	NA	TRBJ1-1	CASSYIDSGTEAFF	TGTGCCAGCAGCTACATTGACAGTGGCACTGAAGCTTTCTTT
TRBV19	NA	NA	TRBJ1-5	CASSIASGDQPQHF	TGTGCCAGTAGTATAGCCTCAGGGGATCAGCCCCAGCATTTT
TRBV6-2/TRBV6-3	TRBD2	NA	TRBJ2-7	CASSSRVGGRLAYEQYF	TGTGCCAGCAGTTCCCGGGTCGGGGGGAGACTGGCCTACGAGCAGTACTTC
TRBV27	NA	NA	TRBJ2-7	CASSHTGTATYEQYF	TGTGCCAGCAGTCATACCGGGACTGCAACCTACGAGCAGTACTTC
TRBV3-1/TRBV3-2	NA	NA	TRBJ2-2	CASSQRFLQGPTGELFF	TGTGCCAGCAGCCAAAGGTTTTTGCAGGGGCCGACCGGGGAGCTGTTTTTT
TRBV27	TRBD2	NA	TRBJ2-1	CASSSGTSAYNEQFF	TGTGCCAGCAGCTCCGGGACTAGCGCGTACAATGAGCAGTTCTTC
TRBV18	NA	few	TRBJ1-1	CASSGQSVNTEAFF	TGTGCCAGCTCAGGACAGTCTGTGAACACTGAAGCTTTCTTT
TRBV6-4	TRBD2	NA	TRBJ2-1	CASSASGSINEQFF	TGTGCCAGCAGTGCTAGCGGGAGTATCAATGAGCAGTTCTTC
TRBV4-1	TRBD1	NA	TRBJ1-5	CASSPQGVGSQPQHF	TGCGCCAGCAGCCCCCAGGGGGTTGGCAGTCAGCCCCAGCATTTT
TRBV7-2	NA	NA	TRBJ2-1	CASSLLSGINEQFF	TGTGCCAGCAGCCTTTTGTCAGGGATCAATGAGCAGTTCTTC
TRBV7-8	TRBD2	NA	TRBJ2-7	CASSPKRTSGYEQYF	TGTGCCAGCAGCCCAAAACGGACTAGCGGATACGAGCAGTACTTC
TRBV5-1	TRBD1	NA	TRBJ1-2	CASSPSTGGDPGYTF	TGCGCCAGCAGCCCCTCGACAGGGGGCGACCCTGGCTACACCTTC
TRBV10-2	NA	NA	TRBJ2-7	CASSWGDVAYEQYF	TGCGCCAGCTCCTGGGGGGATGTGGCCTACGAGCAGTACTTC
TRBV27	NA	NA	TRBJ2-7	CASSWQGRHEQYF	TGTGCCAGCAGTTGGCAGGGGCGACACGAGCAGTACTTC
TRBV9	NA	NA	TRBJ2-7	CASSVRETYEQYF	TGTGCCAGCAGCGTACGGGAAACTTACGAGCAGTACTTC
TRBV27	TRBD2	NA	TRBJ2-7	CASSSPGLAGTYEQYF	TGTGCCAGCAGTTCGCCGGGACTAGCGGGAACCTACGAGCAGTACTTC
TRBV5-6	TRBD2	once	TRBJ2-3	CASSWRSSGSVSTDTQYF	TGTGCCAGCAGCTGGAGGTCTAGCGGGAGCGTAAGCACAGATACGCAGTATTTT
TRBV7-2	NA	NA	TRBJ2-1	CASSLEGQFGYNEQFF	TGTGCCAGCAGCTTGGAGGGACAGTTCGGTTACAATGAGCAGTTCTTC
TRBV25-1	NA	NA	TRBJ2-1	CASRGGLGGDEQFF	TGTGCCAGCAGGGGCGGATTGGGCGGGGATGAGCAGTTCTTC
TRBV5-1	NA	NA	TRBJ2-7	CASSLGDFYEQYF	TGCGCCAGCAGCTTGGGGGACTTCTACGAGCAGTACTTC
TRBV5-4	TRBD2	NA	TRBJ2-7	CASSWGAGASSYEQYF	TGTGCCAGCAGCTGGGGAGCGGGGGCCTCCTCCTACGAGCAGTACTTC
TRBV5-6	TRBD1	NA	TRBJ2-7	CASSLVDRGSEQYF	TGTGCCAGCAGCTTGGTGGACAGGGGGAGCGAGCAGTACTTC
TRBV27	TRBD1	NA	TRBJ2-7	CASSLRDRVAYEQYF	TGTGCCAGCAGTCTCCGGGACAGGGTCGCCTACGAGCAGTACTTC
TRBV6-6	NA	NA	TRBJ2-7	CASSYPDTAYEQYF	TGTGCCAGCAGTTACCCGGACACCGCCTACGAGCAGTACTTC
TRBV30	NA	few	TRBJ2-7	CAWGQQPGLRSYEQYF	TGTGCCTGGGGCCAGCAACCGGGACTCCGCTCCTACGAGCAGTACTTC
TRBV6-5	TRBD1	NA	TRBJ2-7	CASSYGTVSLIYEQYF	TGTGCCAGCAGTTACGGGACAGTCAGTTTGATCTACGAGCAGTACTTC
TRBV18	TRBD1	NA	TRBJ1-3	CASSLSGQGATIYF	TGTGCCAGCTCACTATCTGGACAGGGAGCGACCATATATTTT
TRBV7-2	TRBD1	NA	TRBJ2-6	CASSRDRGVGANVLTF	TGTGCCAGCAGCCGCGACAGGGGCGTTGGGGCCAACGTCCTGACTTTC
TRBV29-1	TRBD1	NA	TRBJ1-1	CSVLTGMGTEAFF	TGCAGCGTATTGACAGGGATGGGGACTGAAGCTTTCTTT
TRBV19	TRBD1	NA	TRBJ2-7	CASSGQGAEQYF	TGTGCCAGTAGTGGACAGGGGGCCGAGCAGTACTTC
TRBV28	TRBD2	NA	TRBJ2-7	CASSLTSGRFEQYF	TGTGCCAGCAGTTTGACTAGCGGACGGTTCGAGCAGTACTTC
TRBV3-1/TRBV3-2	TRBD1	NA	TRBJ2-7	CASSQGATGSYEQYF	TGTGCCAGCAGCCAAGGGGCGACAGGGTCCTACGAGCAGTACTTC
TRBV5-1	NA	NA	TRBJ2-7	CASSSRAGTHEQYF	TGCGCCAGCAGCTCGAGGGCGGGCACCCACGAGCAGTACTTC
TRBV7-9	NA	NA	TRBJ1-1	CASSRDGEAFF	TGTGCCAGCAGCCGTGACGGGGAGGCTTTCTTT
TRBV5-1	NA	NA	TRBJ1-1	CASSSLGGNTEAFF	TGCGCCAGCAGCTCCCTCGGAGGAAACACTGAAGCTTTCTTT
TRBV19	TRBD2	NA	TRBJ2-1	CASSRNGALAGGYNEQFF	TGTGCCAGTAGCCGAAACGGGGCCCTAGCGGGGGGGTACAATGAGCAGTTCTTC
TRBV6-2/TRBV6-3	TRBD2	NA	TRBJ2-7	CASSYVLAGIYEQYF	TGTGCCAGCAGTTACGTACTAGCGGGAATCTACGAGCAGTACTTC